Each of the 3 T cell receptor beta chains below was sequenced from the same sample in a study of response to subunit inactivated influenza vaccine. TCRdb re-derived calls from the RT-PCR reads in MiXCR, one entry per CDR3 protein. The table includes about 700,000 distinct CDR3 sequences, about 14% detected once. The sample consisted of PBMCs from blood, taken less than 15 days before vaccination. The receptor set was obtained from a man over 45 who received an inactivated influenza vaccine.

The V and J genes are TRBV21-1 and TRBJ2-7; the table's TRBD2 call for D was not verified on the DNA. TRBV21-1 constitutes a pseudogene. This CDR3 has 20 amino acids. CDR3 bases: TGTGCCAGCAGCAAAGACAGTTGGCTAGCGGGACGGCTCGTTTCTCTCGAGCAGTACTTC. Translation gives CASSKDSWLAGRLVSLEQYF.

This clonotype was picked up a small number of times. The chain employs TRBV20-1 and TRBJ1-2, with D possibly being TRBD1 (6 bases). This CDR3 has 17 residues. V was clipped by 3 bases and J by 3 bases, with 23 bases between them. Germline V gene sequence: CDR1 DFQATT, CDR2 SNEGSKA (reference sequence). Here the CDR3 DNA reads TGCAGTGCTAGTGTACCGGGACATGGGAGGGAGTACTATGGCTACACCTTC. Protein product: CSASVPGHGREYYGYTF.

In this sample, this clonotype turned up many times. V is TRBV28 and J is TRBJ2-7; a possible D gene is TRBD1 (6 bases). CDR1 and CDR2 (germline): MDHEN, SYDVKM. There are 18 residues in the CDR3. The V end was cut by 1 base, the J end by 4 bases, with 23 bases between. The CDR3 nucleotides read TGTGCCAGCAGTTTATCCGGTTTGTCAGCCCCTCAGGGGTACGAGCAGTACTTC. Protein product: CASSLSGLSAPQGYEQYF.